This TCR beta chain was recorded in a study of shared clonotypes between healthy human individuals. Study overall: Each donor's CD8 memory used one plate, CD8 naive two, each CD4 subset three. General study findings and limits: Sampling used blood alone; tissue repertoires probably differ. Around 4.7% was the fraction of naive CD4 clonotypes found shared across a few donors.

Clones were sequenced by immunoSEQ multiplex PCR, and TCRdb holds only the in-frame ones, with some missing. Counted here are some 2 million clones, 85% to 95% occurring once; the ten biggest clones make up about 0.13%. V gave up 6 bases and J gave up 5 bases, with 17 bases separating them. Germline CDR1 MDHEN, CDR2 SYDVKM. The CDR3 has 16 amino acids. Comment on this clone: The antigen is undetermined.

The receptor comes from a man between 18 and 29 years old in good health. Sample: naive CD4+ T cells sorted from blood. Subset described: CD45RA+ positively selected. The chain is built from TRBV28 and TRBJ1-6, with D possibly matching TRBD1 (5 bases). The CDR3 loop is CASSIPQGINNSPLHF. Here the CDR3 DNA reads TGTGCCAGCAGCATCCCCCAGGGAATCAATAATTCACCCCTCCACTTT.